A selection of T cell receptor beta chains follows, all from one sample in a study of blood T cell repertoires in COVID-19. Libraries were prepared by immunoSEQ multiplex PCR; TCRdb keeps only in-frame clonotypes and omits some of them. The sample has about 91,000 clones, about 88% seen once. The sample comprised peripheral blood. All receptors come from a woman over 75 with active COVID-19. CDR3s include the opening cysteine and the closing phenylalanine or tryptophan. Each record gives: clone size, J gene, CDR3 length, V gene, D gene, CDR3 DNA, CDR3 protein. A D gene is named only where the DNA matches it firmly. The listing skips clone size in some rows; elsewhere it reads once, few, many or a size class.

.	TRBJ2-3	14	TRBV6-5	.	TGTGCCAGCAGTAATAACCGGGGCACAGATACGCAGTATTTT	CASSNNRGTDTQYF
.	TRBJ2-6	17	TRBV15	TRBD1	TGTGCCACCAGCAACCGGGACAGGGTGACTGGGGCCAACGTCCTGACTTTC	CATSNRDRVTGANVLTF
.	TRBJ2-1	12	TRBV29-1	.	TGCAGCGTTGGGCTAGTTTACAATGAGCAGTTCTTC	CSVGLVYNEQFF
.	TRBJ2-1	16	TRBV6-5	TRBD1	TGTGCCAGCAGTTACTCGCCGGACAGGAAGTCCGGGGAGCAGTTCTTC	CASSYSPDRKSGEQFF
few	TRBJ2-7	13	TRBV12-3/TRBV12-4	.	TGTGCCAGCAGACCACCCGGAGAGTTCAAGCAGTACTTC	CASRPPGEFKQYF
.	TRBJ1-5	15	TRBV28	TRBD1	TGTGCCAGCAGTACCTGGACAGGGGGGTATCAGCCCCAGCATTTT	CASSTWTGGYQPQHF
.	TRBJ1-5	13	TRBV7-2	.	TGTGCCAGCAGCCGGACGGGGTGGCAGCCCCAGCATTTT	CASSRTGWQPQHF
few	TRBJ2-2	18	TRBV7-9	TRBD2	TGTGCCAGCAGCAACCGAAAGAGCGGGAGGGCAAACACCGGGGAGCTGTTTTTT	CASSNRKSGRANTGELFF
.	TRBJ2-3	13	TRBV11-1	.	TGTGCCAGCAGCTTAGCCGGAGAAGATACGCAGTATTTT	CASSLAGEDTQYF
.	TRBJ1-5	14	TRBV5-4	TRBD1	TGTGCCAGCAGTTCCGGGACAGAAAATCAGCCCCAGCATTTT	CASSSGTENQPQHF
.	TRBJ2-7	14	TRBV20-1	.	TGCAGTGCTAGTTCCAAGGGGAACTCCTACGAGCAGTACTTC	CSASSKGNSYEQYF
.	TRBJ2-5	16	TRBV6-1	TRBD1	TGTGCCAGCAGTGGGCCGGGACAGGGCTGGCGAGAGACCCAGTACTTC	CASSGPGQGWRETQYF
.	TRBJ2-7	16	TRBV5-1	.	TGCGCCAGCAGCTGGGGTATAGCGGTAGGGCACTACGAGCAGTACTTC	CASSWGIAVGHYEQYF
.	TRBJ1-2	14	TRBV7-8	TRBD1	TGTGCCAGCAGCCACAATCTACAGGGGAACGGCTACACCTTC	CASSHNLQGNGYTF
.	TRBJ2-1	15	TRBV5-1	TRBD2	TGCGCCAGCAGCCCGGATGGGCTAGCGGGTTATGAGCAGTTCTTC	CASSPDGLAGYEQFF
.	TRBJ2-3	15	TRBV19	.	TGTGCCAGTAGTCGAAGGGACACCCTCACAGATACGCAGTATTTT	CASSRRDTLTDTQYF
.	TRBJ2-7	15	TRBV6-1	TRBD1	TGTGCCAGCAGTGAACGGACAGGGGGAACCTACGAGCAGTACTTC	CASSERTGGTYEQYF
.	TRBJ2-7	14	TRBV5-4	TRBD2	TGTGCCAGCAGCTCCCGAGCGGGGGGATACGAGCAGTACTTC	CASSSRAGGYEQYF
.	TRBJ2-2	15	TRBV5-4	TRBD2	TGTGCCAGCAGTCCTAGCGGGAGGGCCTCTGGGGAGCTGTTTTTT	CASSPSGRASGELFF
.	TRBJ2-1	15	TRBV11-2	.	TGTGCCAGCAGCTTGGCCTTACGAAGTATCAATGAGCAGTTCTTC	CASSLALRSINEQFF
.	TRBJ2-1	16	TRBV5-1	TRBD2	TGCGCCAGCAGCCGTACCCCGGCTAGCGGGTTGACCGAGCAGTTCTTC	CASSRTPASGLTEQFF
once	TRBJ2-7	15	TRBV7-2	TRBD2	TGTGCCAGCAGCCTAGAGACTAGCGGGAGGCTCGAGCAGTACTTC	CASSLETSGRLEQYF
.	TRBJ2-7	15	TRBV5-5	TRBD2	TGTGCCAGCAGCTTGTATAGTAGCGGGCCCTACGAGCAGTACTTC	CASSLYSSGPYEQYF
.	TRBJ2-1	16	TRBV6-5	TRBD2	TGTGCCAGCAGTTATGGTGGACTAGCGGGGGTGGATGAGCAGTTCTTC	CASSYGGLAGVDEQFF
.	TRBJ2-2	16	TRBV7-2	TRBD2	TGTGCCAGCAGCTTAGGGGCGGGAGGGCCGACCGGGGAGCTGTTTTTT	CASSLGAGGPTGELFF
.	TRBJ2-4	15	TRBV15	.	TGTGCCACCAGTGGATTGGGAGTAGCCAAAAACATTCAGTACTTC	CATSGLGVAKNIQYF
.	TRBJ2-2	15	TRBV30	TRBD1	TGTGCCTGGAGGAAGGGACAGTTGAACACCGGGGAGCTGTTTTTT	CAWRKGQLNTGELFF
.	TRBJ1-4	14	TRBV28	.	TGTGCCAGCAGTTTTTCAGGTACTAATGAAAAACTGTTTTTT	CASSFSGTNEKLFF
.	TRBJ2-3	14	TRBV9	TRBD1	TGTGCCAGCAGCGCGACAGGGGACACAGATACGCAGTATTTT	CASSATGDTDTQYF
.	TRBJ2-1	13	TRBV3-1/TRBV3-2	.	TGTGCCAGCAGCACAAACGGGTTGGGTGAGCAGTTCTTC	CASSTNGLGEQFF
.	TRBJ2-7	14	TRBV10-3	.	TGTGCCATCAGTCCCCGGGACACAAGCGGCGAGCAGTACTTC	CAISPRDTSGEQYF
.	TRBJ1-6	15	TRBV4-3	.	TGCGCCAGCAGCCAATCGACGGGGGGGGCCTCACCCCTCCACTTT	CASSQSTGGASPLHF
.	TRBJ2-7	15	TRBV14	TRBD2	TGTGCCAGCAGCCCCCTTGGGGGGGAATGGGGAGAGCAGTACTTC	CASSPLGGEWGEQYF
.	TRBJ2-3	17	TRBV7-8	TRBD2	TGTGCCAGCAGCCGAGGACTAGCGGGAGTGTCCCCAGATACGCAGTATTTT	CASSRGLAGVSPDTQYF
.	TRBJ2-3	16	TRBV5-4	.	TGTGCCAGCAGCAACTTTCGTAGAGGGAAGGCAGATACGCAGTATTTT	CASSNFRRGKADTQYF
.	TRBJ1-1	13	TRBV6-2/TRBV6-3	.	TGTGCCAGCAGTTTCGGGGGTAACACTGAAGCTTTCTTT	CASSFGGNTEAFF
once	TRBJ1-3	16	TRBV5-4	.	TGTGCCAGCAGCTTTCAGACGGCGAAGAGGGGAAACACCATATATTTT	CASSFQTAKRGNTIYF
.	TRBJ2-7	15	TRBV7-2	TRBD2	TGTGCCAGCACCCCCCAAAGCGGGGCGTCCTACGAGCAGTACTTC	CASTPQSGASYEQYF